The source of this TCR beta chain is a study of blood T cell repertoires in COVID-19. This clone was counted a few times. The sample has other DNA sequences that encode this CDR3 too. The germline V and J ends were trimmed by 0 bases and 4 bases, with 13 bases remaining between them. CDR1 is SGHNT and CDR2 is YYREEE in the germline V gene (reference sequence). The CDR3 spans 15 residues. In the authors' methods: Amplifying reference gene primers gave estimates of nucleated cell counts. Sequencing was performed with immunoSEQ multiplex PCR; in TCRdb, only in-frame clones are kept and a portion is missing. V, J and clone size are taken as reported in that table, and D and trimming were inferred from the DNA itself. This repertoire shows fewer than 400,000 clones, around 90% found once; its top ten account for 3%.

The sequence was collected from a human donor in a cohort sampled during active COVID-19. The specimen sequenced was peripheral blood. The chain carries TRBV5-4 and TRBJ1-2; D not certain. CDR3 protein: CASSLGGGGGYGYTF. CDR3 sequence (DNA): TGTGCCAGCAGCTTGGGAGGTGGCGGTGGCTATGGCTACACCTTC.